This passage covers 28 T cell receptor beta chains from one sample sequenced in a study of human T cells and chemical hapten exposure. The time point is: patch test 3, about 24 weeks after DPC sensitization. Specified treatment: therapeutic diphenylcyclopropenone sensitization with weekly scalp DPC. Using its own MiXCR run on the RACE reads, TCRdb lists one record per CDR3 protein. The table lists about 84,000 distinct CDR3 sequences, less than 14% of them singletons, with about 3.5% in the top ten. The specimen comprised whole blood, sampled in connection with sensitization to the hapten diphenylcyclopropenone (DPC). Receptors originate from a woman aged 45-59 years with alopecia areata. Some clones in this sample may be carry-over from other donors' samples.

This clonotype has a count of ten or more. The chain uses TRBV7-6 and TRBJ2-1; a weak D match, TRBD2 (6 bases). The CDR3 totals 17 residues. Trimming took off 5 bases at V and 5 bases at J, with 22 bases between the two ends. Germline V gives CDR1 SGHVS, CDR2 FNYEAQ. The CDR3 loop reads CASSPAGSGYFDNEQFF. The CDR3 coding sequence is TGTGCCAGCAGCCCGGCGGGCAGCGGGTATTTTGACAATGAGCAGTTCTTC.

At least ten counts were recorded for this clonotype. J is TRBJ2-3 and V is TRBV3-1; no reliable D call. Trimming stripped 0 bases from V and 5 bases from J, with 6 bases between. CDR3 length equals 13 residues. Germline V gene lookup returns CDR1 LGHDT and CDR2 YNNKEL (reference sequence). CDR3 in DNA: TGTGCCAGCAGCCAAGATTGGGGAGATACGCAGTATTTT. Its translation: CASSQDWGDTQYF.

In its sample, this clonotype was seen many times. V is TRBV3-1 and J is TRBJ1-2; possible D gene TRBD1, 6 bases. Trimming removed 4 bases at V and 5 bases at J, with 11 bases between. Germline V gene sequence: CDR1 LGHDT, CDR2 YNNKEL (reference sequence). This CDR3 is built from 13 residues. CDR3 in DNA: TGTGCCAGCAGCCCAGACAGGAATTATGGCTACACCTTC. It yields the protein CASSPDRNYGYTF.

This clonotype was counted at least ten times. This sequence joins TRBV20-1 and TRBJ1-6; D not certain. The germline V gene has CDR1 DFQATT and CDR2 SNEGSKA (reference sequence). Between the trimmed V and J ends, which lost 6 bases and 14 bases, there was a span of 14 bases. The CDR3 runs 11 residues. The CDR3 region has the DNA TGCAGTGCAAACGACCGGGCCACCCTCCACTTT. Its translation: CSANDRATLHF.

In this sample, this clonotype turned up a few times. The V and J genes are TRBV29-1 and TRBJ1-1; 7 bases match TRBD1. Trimming at V came to 7 bases and at J to 4 bases, leaving 3 bases not matched to a gene. Germline values: CDR1 SQVTM, CDR2 ANQGSEA. This CDR3 spans 11 amino acids. The CDR3 region has the DNA TGCAGCGGCCGGGACAGCACTGAAGCTTTCTTT. Translating it yields CSGRDSTEAFF.

This clonotype was observed a handful of times. The chain links TRBV28 to TRBJ2-1, with 7 bases fitting TRBD1. The germline V gene encodes CDR1 MDHEN and CDR2 SYDVKM. Trimming removed 5 bases from V and 8 bases from J; junction bases left unmatched: 9. The CDR3 contains 14 residues. CDR3 region: CASSAGQVPYEQFF. CDR3 nucleotide sequence: TGTGCCAGCAGTGCCGGACAGGTTCCCTATGAGCAGTTCTTC. The full variable domain, completed using reference TRBV28 and TRBJ2-1, is DVKVTQSSRYLVKRTGEKVFLECVQDMDHENMFWYRQDPGLGLRLIYFSYDVKMKEKGDIPEGYSVSREKKERFSLILESASTNQTSMYLCASSAGQVPYEQFFGPGTRLTVL.

This clonotype was detected ten times or more. The CDR3 sequence is CASSYSTGYTEAFF. Written as DNA, the CDR3 is TGTGCCAGCAGTTACTCTACAGGGTACACTGAAGCTTTCTTT. The chain employs TRBV6-6 and TRBJ1-1; a weak D match, TRBD1 (6 bases). Germline-derived CDR1 and CDR2 are MNHNY and SVGAGI (reference sequence). V dropped 0 bases and J dropped 3 bases, with 8 bases sitting between them. The CDR3 contains 14 residues.

This clonotype has only a few counts. V usage is TRBV12-3 or TRBV12-4 and J usage is TRBJ2-5; 9 bases line up with TRBD2. This CDR3 region has 15 residues. The trim removed 5 bases at V and 3 bases at J, leaving 7 bases unmatched. The CDR3 here is CASSAPGLAEETQYF. The CDR3 coding sequence is TGTGCCAGCAGTGCCCCGGGACTAGCAGAAGAGACCCAGTACTTC.

V and J are TRBV18 and TRBJ2-1, with TRBD2 identical over 11 bases. J was trimmed by 7 bases and V by 2 bases; bases with no gene match: 10. CDR1 is KGHSH and CDR2 is LQKENI in the germline V gene. The CDR3 length is 17 residues. The CDR3 sequence is CASSPELTSGSRNEQFF. CDR3 in DNA: TGTGCCAGCTCACCAGAGCTTACTAGCGGGAGTAGGAATGAGCAGTTCTTC.

The chain recombines TRBV6-2 or TRBV6-3 with TRBJ2-2; no definite D call. The ends were cut back, 2 bases at V and 0 bases at J, with 4 bases in the middle. The germline CDR1 and CDR2 sequences are MNHEY and SVGEGT. This CDR3 region has 14 residues. The CDR3, as DNA: TGTGCCAGCAGTTACGGTCCGAACACCGGGGAGCTGTTTTTT. Translating it yields CASSYGPNTGELFF.

The CDR3: CASSPLGGGPTDTQYF. The CDR3 coding sequence is TGTGCCAGCAGCCCCCTGGGGGGCGGCCCGACAGATACGCAGTATTTT. This chain joins TRBV7-2 and TRBJ2-3, with D perhaps TRBD1 or TRBD2 (6 bases each). CDR1 is SGHTA, CDR2 FQGNSA, per germline. V was trimmed by 5 bases and J by 3 bases, leaving 18 bases between them. The CDR3 consists of 16 residues.

There are many counts of this clonotype. The rearrangement joins TRBV5-1 to TRBJ2-6; a weak D match, TRBD2 (6 bases). Germline V lookup: CDR1 SGHRS, CDR2 YFSETQ. V gave up 2 bases and J gave up 2 bases, with 8 bases separating them. The CDR3 extends over 15 amino acids. CDR3 nucleotide sequence: TGCGCCAGCAGCTTTGGAGGGACTGGGGCCAACGTCCTGACTTTC. Translation: CASSFGGTGANVLTF.

This clonotype turned up a few times. The rearrangement uses TRBV11-2 and TRBJ1-4; D remains ambiguous. CDR1 and CDR2 from the germline V gene are SGHAT and FQNNGV. V lost 1 base and J 5 bases, leaving 8 bases between the germline ends. The CDR3 loop spans 14 amino acids. In nucleotides, the CDR3 is TGTGCCAGCAGCTTAGGGGCAATAAATGAAAAACTGTTTTTT. Encoded protein: CASSLGAINEKLFF.

The table lists this clonotype with a few counts. The rearrangement joins TRBV29-1 to TRBJ2-1; D is perhaps TRBD2 (5 bases). Trimming took 4 bases from V and 7 from J, leaving 11 bases between them. Germline assignment: CDR1 SQVTM and CDR2 ANQGSEA. This CDR3 is built from 12 residues. This chain's CDR3 is CSVGDSANEQFF. The CDR3 DNA is TGCAGCGTTGGAGATAGCGCAAATGAGCAGTTCTTC.

This clonotype appeared many times. The chain is built from TRBV11-2 and TRBJ1-5; possible D gene TRBD1, 5 bases. CDR1 is SGHAT and CDR2 is FQNNGV in the germline V gene. The length of the CDR3 is 16 residues. The V gene lost 1 base and the J gene lost 7 bases, with 17 bases spanning the gap. The chain's CDR3 is CASSLVGSGMGQPQHF. The CDR3 nucleotides are TGTGCCAGCAGCTTAGTGGGATCAGGGATGGGCCAGCCCCAGCATTTT.

This clonotype was seen many times. This chain joins TRBV28 and TRBJ2-3; no clear D gene. This CDR3 spans 15 amino acids. Between the trimmed V and J ends, which lost 6 bases and 0 bases, there was a span of 13 bases. Germline CDR1 is MDHEN and CDR2 is SYDVKM. The CDR3 region is CASRRNDLSTDTQYF. The DNA of the CDR3 is TGTGCCAGCAGACGGAACGACCTAAGCACAGATACGCAGTATTTT.

V usage is TRBV7-2 and J usage is TRBJ2-1; 11 positions agree with TRBD2. The CDR3 loop spans 14 amino acids. J gave up 8 bases and V 5 bases, and 5 bases lay outside the gene matches. Germline V gene lookup returns CDR1 SGHTA and CDR2 FQGNSA. The CDR3 nucleotides are TGTGCCAGCAGCCGGACTAGCGGGTGGCATGAGCAGTTCTTC. It codes for CASSRTSGWHEQFF.

This clonotype was counted at least ten times. The chain has TRBV7-8 and TRBJ2-5; 11 bases are a match to TRBD2. CDR1 is SGHVS and CDR2 is FQNEAQ in the germline V gene. This CDR3 contains 19 residues. V shed 10 bases and J 2 bases; nucleotides not matched to a gene: 21. This chain's CDR3 is CATSIRVRGVAGGQETQYF. CDR3 bases: TGTGCCACCTCAATTCGCGTCCGGGGGGTAGCGGGAGGGCAAGAGACCCAGTACTTC.

V gene TRBV20-1 combines with J gene TRBJ2-3; tentatively, D is TRBD2 (5 bases). The V end lost 6 bases, the J end lost 1 base, and 17 bases lay between the germline ends. From germline, CDR1 is DFQATT and CDR2 SNEGSKA (reference sequence). This CDR3 is 15 amino acids long. For the CDR3, the DNA is TGCAGTGCCAACGTACGGGAATACGGCACAGATACGCAGTATTTT. Translated: CSANVREYGTDTQYF.

This clonotype was observed a handful of times. This chain connects TRBV7-2 to TRBJ2-7; 8 bases agree with TRBD1. Trimming removed 6 bases from V and 3 bases from J; junction bases left unmatched: 4. The V gene's germline CDR1 is SGHTA and CDR2 FQGNSA. The CDR3 length is 13 residues. The CDR3 spells CASRGQAGYEQYF. The CDR3 DNA follows: TGTGCCAGCAGGGGACAGGCCGGCTACGAGCAGTACTTC.

This clonotype was seen many times. This sequence joins TRBV5-1 and TRBJ1-4; 8 nucleotides agree with TRBD1. V trimming: 2 bases; J trimming: 8 bases; junction bases outside the gene matches: 5. Germline CDR1 is SGHRS and CDR2 is YFSETQ. The CDR3 has 14 residues. The CDR3 is CASSFRDRSEKLFF. CDR3 nucleotides: TGCGCCAGCAGCTTCCGGGACAGGTCGGAAAAACTGTTTTTT.

This clonotype was detected many times. This chain links TRBV20-1 with TRBJ2-3; D remains unclear. V was shortened by 3 bases and J by 0 bases, with 10 bases between the two germline ends. The CDR3 extends over 14 amino acids. The germline V gene has CDR1 DFQATT and CDR2 SNEGSKA (reference sequence). CDR3 sequence: CSASGQFSTDTQYF. CDR3 sequence (DNA): TGCAGTGCTAGTGGGCAATTCAGCACAGATACGCAGTATTTT.

In its sample, this clonotype was seen a few times. The rearrangement joins TRBV20-1 to TRBJ2-4; 15 nucleotides line up with TRBD2. The CDR3 consists of 15 residues. V shed 1 base and J 6 bases; nucleotides not matched to a gene: 1. Germline V gene sequence: CDR1 DFQATT, CDR2 SNEGSKA (reference sequence). In DNA, the CDR3 is TGCAGTGCTAGAGGGACTAGCGGGAGGGGAAACATTCAGTACTTC. Its protein product is CSARGTSGRGNIQYF.

The sample holds many counts of this clonotype. The chain couples TRBV3-1 to TRBJ1-1, with 7 bases lining up with TRBD1. Germline V CDR1 and CDR2: LGHDT, YNNKEL (reference sequence). This CDR3 is built from 15 residues. The ends lost 1 base at V and 1 base at J; junction bases unmatched: 3. The CDR3 DNA is TGTGCCAGCAGCCAAGGGGGACAGAAGAACACTGAAGCTTTCTTT. It specifies CASSQGGQKNTEAFF.

This clonotype was counted many times. This chain connects TRBV2 to TRBJ1-2; possible D gene TRBD1, 5 bases. V was shortened by 3 bases and J by 5 bases, with 16 bases between the two germline ends. The germline gives CDR1 SNHLY, CDR2 FYNNEI. This CDR3 contains 15 residues. CDR3 loop: CASSENSWGPYGYTF. DNA for the CDR3: TGTGCCAGCAGTGAGAACAGCTGGGGCCCATATGGCTACACCTTC.

Many counts were recorded for this clonotype. The rearrangement links TRBV10-2 to TRBJ2-3; D gene unclear. Germline CDR1 reads WSHSY; CDR2 reads SAAADI. Trimming left V 5 bases short and J 2 bases short, with 11 bases between. The CDR3 consists of 14 residues. CDR3 residues: CASSPRPLTDTQYF. CDR3 coding DNA: TGCGCCAGCAGTCCACGCCCTCTCACAGATACGCAGTATTTT.

The rearrangement links TRBV29-1 to TRBJ2-7; D is undetermined. Trimming took off 0 bases at V and 6 bases at J, with 9 bases between the two ends. This CDR3 has 12 amino acids. CDR1 is SQVTM and CDR2 is ANQGSEA in the germline V gene. For the CDR3, the DNA is TGCAGCGTTGAAGAAGGGCGGCGCGAGCAGTACTTC. Translation: CSVEEGRREQYF.

Ten or more counts support this clonotype. The chain has TRBV6-2 or TRBV6-3 and TRBJ2-7; the match to TRBD1 covers 8 bases. Germline V lookup: CDR1 MNHEY, CDR2 SVGEGT. CDR3 length equals 13 residues. V lost 5 bases, J lost 5 bases, and 5 bases stayed unmatched. CDR3 DNA: TGTGCCAGCAGTACGGACAGGGTTCACGAGCAGTACTTC. Protein sequence: CASSTDRVHEQYF.